One and the same sample provided the 17 T cell receptor beta chains below, sequenced in a study of blood T cell repertoires in COVID-19. Repertoires were generated with immunoSEQ multiplex PCR, while TCRdb's copy carries only in-frame clones and drops some. The sample carries more than 110,000 clones, 85% to 90% recorded once. Sequencing used peripheral blood. Every receptor here comes from a woman aged 80 or older with acute or convalescent COVID-19.

The chain carries TRBV3-1 (or the pseudogene TRBV3-2) and TRBJ1-2; D is ambiguous. Trimming took 1 base from V and 4 from J, leaving 7 bases between them. This CDR3 contains 13 residues. In germline, CDR1 is LGHDT, CDR2 YNNKEL (reference sequence). This CDR3 is CASSQVNGYGYTF. The DNA of the CDR3 is TGTGCCAGCAGCCAAGTCAACGGCTATGGCTACACCTTC.

The J gene is TRBJ2-2, the V gene TRBV7-2; the D gene is possibly TRBD1 (6 bases). This CDR3 region has 15 residues. In germline, CDR1 is SGHTA, CDR2 FQGNSA. Between the trimmed V and J ends, which lost 5 bases and 1 base, there was a span of 11 bases. CDR3 coding DNA: TGTGCCAGCAGCCCTCGGACAGTGAACACCGGGGAGCTGTTTTTT. Amino acid sequence: CASSPRTVNTGELFF.

This clone has a single count. The chain is built from TRBV4-1 and TRBJ1-5, with a tentative D call TRBD1 (5 bases). Trimming pared 0 bases from V and 3 bases from J, leaving 9 bases between. Germline CDR1 and CDR2: MGHRA and YSYEKL. The CDR3 runs 15 residues. The CDR3 spells CASSQETGLNQPQHF. As DNA, the CDR3 is TGCGCCAGCAGCCAAGAAACAGGTCTCAATCAGCCCCAGCATTTT.

The chain carries TRBV11-1 and TRBJ2-5; weak D call: TRBD1 (6 bases). The V gene's germline CDR1 is SGHAT and CDR2 FQDESV (reference sequence). V was pared by 1 base and J by 2 bases, with 14 bases between. The CDR3 has 16 residues. CDR3: CASSLGGRGVQETQYF. The CDR3 DNA is TGTGCCAGCAGCTTAGGTGGCAGGGGAGTACAAGAGACCCAGTACTTC.

J is TRBJ1-1 and V is TRBV18; D may be TRBD1 (5 bases). CDR3 length: 16 amino acids. V was pared by 2 bases and J by 0 bases, with 13 bases between. The germline gives CDR1 KGHSH, CDR2 LQKENI. In DNA form, the CDR3 reads TGTGCCAGCTCACCAGGGGCAGGGACTATGAACACTGAAGCTTTCTTT. This gives the protein CASSPGAGTMNTEAFF.

The CDR3 coding sequence is TGTGCCTGGGAGCGGGGGCCCCCCACAGATACGCAGTATTTT. Its protein is CAWERGPPTDTQYF. The V gene is TRBV30, the J gene TRBJ2-3; TRBD2 aligns across 8 bases. The germline CDR1 and CDR2 sequences are GTSNPN and SVGIG (reference sequence). This CDR3 has 14 amino acids. The J segment lost 2 bases and the V segment lost 5 bases, leaving 6 bases of the junction unmatched. Full variable domain (remainder filled in from reference TRBV30 and TRBJ2-3): SQTIHQWPATLVQPVGSPLSLECTVEGTSNPNLYWYRQAAGRGLQLLFYSVGIGQISSEVPQNLSASRPQDRQFILSSKKLLLSDSGFYLCAWERGPPTDTQYFGPGTRLTVL.

The chain is built from TRBV3-1 (or the pseudogene TRBV3-2) and TRBJ1-2; D possibly corresponds to TRBD1 (6 bases). V gave up 4 bases and J gave up 8 bases, with 14 bases separating them. This CDR3 is 13 amino acids long. CDR1 LGHDT and CDR2 YNNKEL come from the germline V gene (reference sequence). The CDR3: CASSPYRGGGYTF. CDR3 bases: TGTGCCAGCAGCCCTTATCGAGGGGGAGGCTACACCTTC.

The chain carries TRBV7-9 and TRBJ1-4; 8 bases are a match to TRBD1. After removal of 6 bases from V and 8 bases from J, the junction contained 8 bases not matched to a gene. This CDR3 is built from 14 residues. CDR1 and CDR2 (germline): SEHNR, FQNEAQ (reference sequence). In DNA form, the CDR3 reads TGTGCCAGCAGGTCCGGGACAGGACCCGAAAAACTGTTTTTT. This codes for CASRSGTGPEKLFF.

In the case of this clone: Other DNA sequences in this sample translate to the same CDR3. The genes are TRBV6-1 and TRBJ1-1; D not certain. CDR3 length equals 13 residues. V lost 2 bases, J lost 1 base, and 5 bases lay in between. Germline CDR1 and CDR2: MNHNS and SASEGT. The CDR3, as DNA: TGTGCCAGCAGTGAAACTGGGAACACTGAAGCTTTCTTT. Translation: CASSETGNTEAFF.

The V gene is TRBV7-2, the J gene TRBJ1-2; tentatively, D is TRBD1 (5 bases). CDR3 length equals 15 residues. Per germline, CDR1 SGHTA and CDR2 FQGNSA. Between the trimmed V and J ends, which lost 3 bases and 1 base, there was a span of 12 bases. The CDR3 is CASSFDRLHNYGYTF. CDR3 DNA: TGTGCCAGCAGCTTTGACAGACTCCATAACTATGGCTACACCTTC.

The chain employs TRBV30 and TRBJ1-6; 9 positions match TRBD1. CDR3 length: 16 residues. In germline, CDR1 is GTSNPN, CDR2 SVGIG (reference sequence). With 0 bases clipped from V and 10 bases from J, the junction kept 10 bases outside the gene matches. CDR3 in amino acids: CAWSVQGARIRSPLHF. Here the CDR3 DNA reads TGTGCCTGGAGTGTACAGGGGGCGCGGATACGCTCACCCCTCCACTTT.

This chain connects TRBV19 to TRBJ1-2; D unresolved. This CDR3 comprises 14 residues. With 7 bases removed from V and 1 base from J, the gap between germline ends came to 13 bases. Per the germline V gene, CDR1 is LNHDA and CDR2 is SQIVND (reference sequence). The CDR3 nucleotides are TGTGCCAGTATGTTGCGTGAAGATAACTATGGCTACACCTTC. Translating gives CASMLREDNYGYTF.

The genes are TRBV2 and TRBJ2-7, with D perhaps matching TRBD1 (5 bases). The germline CDR1 and CDR2 sequences are SNHLY and FYNNEI. CDR3 length: 12 residues. V gave up 4 bases and J gave up 8 bases, with 12 bases separating them. This chain's CDR3 is CASSVGAAKQYF. The DNA for the CDR3 is TGTGCCAGCAGTGTTGGGGCCGCCAAGCAGTACTTC.

This clone has only a few counts. The chain carries TRBV2 and TRBJ1-1; a weak D match, TRBD1 (6 bases). This CDR3 is built from 14 residues. CDR1 is SNHLY and CDR2 is FYNNEI in the germline V gene. V was shortened by 10 bases and J by 1 base, with 16 bases between the two germline ends. The CDR3 protein is CANKQGRQNTEAFF. As DNA, the CDR3 is TGTGCCAATAAACAGGGACGGCAGAACACTGAAGCTTTCTTT.

CDR3 nucleotides: TGTGCCAGTAGTAAAGGAGGGGGGGGGCTTCTTGGAAGTGAGCAGTACTTC. It translates to CASSKGGGGLLGSEQYF. This rearrangement joins TRBV19 to TRBJ2-7; a possible D gene is TRBD2 (7 bases). V was pared by 4 bases and J by 7 bases, with 26 bases between. Germline V gives CDR1 LNHDA, CDR2 SQIVND (reference sequence). The CDR3 runs 17 residues.

The V and J genes are TRBV10-3 and TRBJ1-6, with TRBD1 identical over 9 bases. This CDR3 spans 15 amino acids. The germline CDR1 and CDR2 sequences are ENHRY and SYGVKD. J gave up 9 bases and V 2 bases, and 5 bases lay outside the gene matches. CDR3 sequence reads: CAISELRTGASPLHF. CDR3 nucleotides: TGTGCCATCAGTGAGCTTAGGACAGGGGCTTCACCCCTCCACTTT.

The sample holds a few counts of this clone. The genes are TRBV7-9 and TRBJ1-2; D call uncertain. The CDR3 consists of 13 residues. V was trimmed by 3 bases and J by 8 bases, leaving 13 bases between them. Germline CDR1 SEHNR, CDR2 FQNEAQ (reference sequence). The CDR3, as DNA: TGTGCCAGCAGCTTTTCCACCGTACTCGGCTACACCTTC. Translated: CASSFSTVLGYTF.